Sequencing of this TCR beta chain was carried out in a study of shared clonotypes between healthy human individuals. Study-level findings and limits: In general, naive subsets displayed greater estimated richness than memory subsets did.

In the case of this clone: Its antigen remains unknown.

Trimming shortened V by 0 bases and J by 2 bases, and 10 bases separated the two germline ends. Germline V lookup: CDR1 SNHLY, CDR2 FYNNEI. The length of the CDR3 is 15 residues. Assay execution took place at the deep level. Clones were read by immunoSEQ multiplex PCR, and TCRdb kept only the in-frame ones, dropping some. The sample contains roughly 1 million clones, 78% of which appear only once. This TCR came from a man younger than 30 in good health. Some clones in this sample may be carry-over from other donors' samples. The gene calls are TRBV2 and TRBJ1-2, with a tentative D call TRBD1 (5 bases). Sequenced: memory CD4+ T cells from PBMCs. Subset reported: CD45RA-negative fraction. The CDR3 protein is CASSEAQGGNYGYTF. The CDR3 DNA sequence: TGTGCCAGCAGTGAAGCGCAGGGAGGGAACTATGGCTACACCTTC.